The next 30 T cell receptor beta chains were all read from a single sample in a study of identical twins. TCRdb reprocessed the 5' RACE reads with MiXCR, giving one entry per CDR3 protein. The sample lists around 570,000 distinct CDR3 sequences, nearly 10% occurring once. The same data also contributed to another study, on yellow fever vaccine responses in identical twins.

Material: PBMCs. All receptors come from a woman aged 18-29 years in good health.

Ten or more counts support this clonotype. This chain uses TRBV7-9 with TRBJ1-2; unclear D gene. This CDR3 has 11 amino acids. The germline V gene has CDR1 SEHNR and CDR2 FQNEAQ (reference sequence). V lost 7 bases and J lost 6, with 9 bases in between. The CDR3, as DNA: TGTGCCAGCATGGGCGGGGATGGCTACACCTTC. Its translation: CASMGGDGYTF.

CDR3 coding DNA: TGTGCCACCGGCCTTAGCGGGCAGTCCTACGAGCAGTACTTC. Translating gives CATGLSGQSYEQYF. The chain is built from TRBV10-3 and TRBJ2-7; 7 nucleotides match TRBD2. V was clipped by 10 bases and J by 1 base; unmatched bases: 10. Germline lookup yields CDR1 ENHRY and CDR2 SYGVKD. The CDR3 has 14 amino acids.

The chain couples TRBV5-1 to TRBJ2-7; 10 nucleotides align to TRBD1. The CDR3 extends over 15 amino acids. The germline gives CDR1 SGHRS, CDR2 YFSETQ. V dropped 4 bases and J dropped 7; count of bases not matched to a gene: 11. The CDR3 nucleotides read TGCGCCAGCAGCCCGGCGGCCGGGACAGGGGAAGAGCAGTACTTC. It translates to CASSPAAGTGEEQYF. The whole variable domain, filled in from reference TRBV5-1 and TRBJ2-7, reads KAGVTQTPRYLIKTRGQQVTLSCSPISGHRSVSWYQQTPGQGLQFLFEYFSETQRNKGNFPGRFSGRQFSNSRSEMNVSTLELGDSALYLCASSPAAGTGEEQYFGPGTRLTVT.

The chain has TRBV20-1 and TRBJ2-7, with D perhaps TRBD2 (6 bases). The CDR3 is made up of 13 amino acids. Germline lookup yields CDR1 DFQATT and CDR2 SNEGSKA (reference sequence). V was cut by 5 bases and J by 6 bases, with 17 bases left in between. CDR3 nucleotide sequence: TGCAGTGCTCATTACGGGGGTTCAGGCGAGCAGTACTTC. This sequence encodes CSAHYGGSGEQYF.

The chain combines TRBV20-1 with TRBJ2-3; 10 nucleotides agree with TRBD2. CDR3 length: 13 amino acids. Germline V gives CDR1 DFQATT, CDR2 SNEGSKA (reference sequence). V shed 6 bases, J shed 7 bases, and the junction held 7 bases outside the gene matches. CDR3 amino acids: CSAPASGSYTQYF. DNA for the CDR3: TGCAGTGCCCCGGCTAGCGGGAGTTATACGCAGTATTTT.

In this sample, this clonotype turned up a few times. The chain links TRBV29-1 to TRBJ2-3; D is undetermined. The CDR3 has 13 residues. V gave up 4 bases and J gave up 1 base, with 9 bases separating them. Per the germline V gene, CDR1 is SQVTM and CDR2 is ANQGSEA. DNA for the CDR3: TGCAGCGTTGTCGGCCCGGGCACAGATACGCAGTATTTT. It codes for CSVVGPGTDTQYF.

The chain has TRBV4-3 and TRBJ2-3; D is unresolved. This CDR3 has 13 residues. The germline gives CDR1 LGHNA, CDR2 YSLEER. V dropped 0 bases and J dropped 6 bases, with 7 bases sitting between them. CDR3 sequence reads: CASSQDWVDTQYF. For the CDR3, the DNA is TGCGCCAGCAGCCAAGATTGGGTGGATACGCAGTATTTT.

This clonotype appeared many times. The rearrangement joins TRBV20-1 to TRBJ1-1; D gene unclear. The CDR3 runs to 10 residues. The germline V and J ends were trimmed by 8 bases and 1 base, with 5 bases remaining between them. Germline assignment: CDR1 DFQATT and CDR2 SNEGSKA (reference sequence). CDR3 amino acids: CSSRNTEAFF. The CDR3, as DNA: TGCAGTTCAAGGAACACTGAAGCTTTCTTT.

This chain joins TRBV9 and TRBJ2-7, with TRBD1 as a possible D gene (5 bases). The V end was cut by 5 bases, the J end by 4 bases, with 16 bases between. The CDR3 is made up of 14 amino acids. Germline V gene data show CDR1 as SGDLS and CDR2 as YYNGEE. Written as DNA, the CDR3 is TGTGCCAGCAGAAGTGACAGACCTCCTTACGAGCAGTACTTC. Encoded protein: CASRSDRPPYEQYF. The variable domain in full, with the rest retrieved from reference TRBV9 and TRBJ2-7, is DSGVTQTPKHLITATGQRVTLRCSPRSGDLSVYWYQQSLDQGLQFLIQYYNGEERAKGNILERFSAQQFPDLHSELNLSSLELGDSALYFCASRSDRPPYEQYFGPGTRLTVT.

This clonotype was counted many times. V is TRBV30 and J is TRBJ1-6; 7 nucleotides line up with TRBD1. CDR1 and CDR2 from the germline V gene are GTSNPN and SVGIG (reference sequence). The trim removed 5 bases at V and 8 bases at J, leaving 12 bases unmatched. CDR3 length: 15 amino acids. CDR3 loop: CAWDTPDRIYSPLHF. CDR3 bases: TGTGCCTGGGACACCCCGGACAGGATTTATTCACCCCTCCACTTT.

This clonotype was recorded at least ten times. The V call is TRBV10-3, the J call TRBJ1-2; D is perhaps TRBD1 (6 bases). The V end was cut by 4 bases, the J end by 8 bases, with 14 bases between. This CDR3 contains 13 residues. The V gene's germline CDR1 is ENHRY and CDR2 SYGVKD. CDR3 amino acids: CAISADSMVGYTF. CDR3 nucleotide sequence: TGTGCCATCAGTGCGGACAGCATGGTGGGCTACACCTTC.

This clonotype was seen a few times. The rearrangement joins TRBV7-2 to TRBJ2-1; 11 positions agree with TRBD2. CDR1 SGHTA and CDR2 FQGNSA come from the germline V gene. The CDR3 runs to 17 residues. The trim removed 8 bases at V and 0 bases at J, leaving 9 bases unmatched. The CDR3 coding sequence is TGTGCCAGCGTTATAGCGGGAGGGACAAGCTCCTACAATGAGCAGTTCTTC. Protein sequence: CASVIAGGTSSYNEQFF.

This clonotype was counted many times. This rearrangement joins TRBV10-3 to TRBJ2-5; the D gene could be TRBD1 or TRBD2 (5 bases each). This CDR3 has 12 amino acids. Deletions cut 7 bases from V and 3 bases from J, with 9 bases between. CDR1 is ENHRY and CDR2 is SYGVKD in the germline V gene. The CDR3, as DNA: TGTGCCATCACAGCGGACAAAGAGACCCAGTACTTC. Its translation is CAITADKETQYF.

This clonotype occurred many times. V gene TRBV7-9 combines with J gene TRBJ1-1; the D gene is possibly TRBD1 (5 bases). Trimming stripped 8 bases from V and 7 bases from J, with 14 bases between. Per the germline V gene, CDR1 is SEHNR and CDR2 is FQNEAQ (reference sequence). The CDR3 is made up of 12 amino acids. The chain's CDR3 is CASLPGGGEAFF. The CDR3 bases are TGTGCCAGCTTACCTGGGGGGGGTGAAGCTTTCTTT.

The CDR3 spells CAISGAGGYSYEQYF. CDR3 DNA sequence: TGTGCCATCAGTGGGGCAGGGGGGTATTCCTACGAGCAGTACTTC. This chain connects TRBV10-3 to TRBJ2-7, with D possibly being TRBD1 (7 bases). CDR3 length equals 15 residues. Germline-derived CDR1 and CDR2 are ENHRY and SYGVKD. With 4 bases removed from V and 1 base from J, the gap between germline ends came to 14 bases.

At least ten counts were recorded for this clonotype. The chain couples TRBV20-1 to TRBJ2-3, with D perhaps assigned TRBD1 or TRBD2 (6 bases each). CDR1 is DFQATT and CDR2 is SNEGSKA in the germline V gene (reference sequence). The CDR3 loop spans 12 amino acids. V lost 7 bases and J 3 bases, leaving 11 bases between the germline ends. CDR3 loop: CSVRGRTDTQYF. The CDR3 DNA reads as TGCAGTGTAAGGGGGAGGACAGATACGCAGTATTTT.

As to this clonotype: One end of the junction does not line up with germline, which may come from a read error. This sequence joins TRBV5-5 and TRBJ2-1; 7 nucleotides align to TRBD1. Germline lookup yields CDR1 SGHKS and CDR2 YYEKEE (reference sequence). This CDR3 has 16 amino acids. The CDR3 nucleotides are TGTGCCAGCAGCTTGGCCGCAGGGGGATTCTACAGTGAGCAGTTCTTC. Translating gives CASSLAAGGFYSEQFF.

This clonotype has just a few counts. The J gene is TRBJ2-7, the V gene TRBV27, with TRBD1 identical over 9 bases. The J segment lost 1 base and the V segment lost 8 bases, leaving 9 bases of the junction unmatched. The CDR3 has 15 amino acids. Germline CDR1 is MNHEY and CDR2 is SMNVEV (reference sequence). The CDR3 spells CASGSPGTGSYEQYF. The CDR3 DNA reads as TGTGCCAGCGGTAGCCCCGGGACAGGGTCCTACGAGCAGTACTTC.

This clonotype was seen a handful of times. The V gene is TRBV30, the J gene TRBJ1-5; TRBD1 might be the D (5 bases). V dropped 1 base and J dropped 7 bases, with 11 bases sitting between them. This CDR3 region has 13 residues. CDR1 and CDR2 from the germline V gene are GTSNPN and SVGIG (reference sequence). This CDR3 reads CAWSDLGAQPQHF. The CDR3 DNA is TGTGCCTGGAGTGATCTAGGGGCACAGCCCCAGCATTTT.

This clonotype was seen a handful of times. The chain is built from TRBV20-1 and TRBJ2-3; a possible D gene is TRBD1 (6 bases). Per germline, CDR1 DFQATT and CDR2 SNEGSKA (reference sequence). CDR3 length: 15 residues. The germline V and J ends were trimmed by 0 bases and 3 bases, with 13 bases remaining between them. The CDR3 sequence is CSARDVGRGTDTQYF. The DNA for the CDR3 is TGCAGTGCTAGAGATGTGGGCAGGGGAACAGATACGCAGTATTTT.

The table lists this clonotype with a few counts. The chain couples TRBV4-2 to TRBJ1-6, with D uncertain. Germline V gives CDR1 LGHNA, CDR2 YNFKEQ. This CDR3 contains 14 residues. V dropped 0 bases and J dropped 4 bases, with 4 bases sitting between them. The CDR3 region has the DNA TGTGCCAGCAGCCAAGAAGCTTATAATTCACCCCTCCACTTT. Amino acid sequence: CASSQEAYNSPLHF.

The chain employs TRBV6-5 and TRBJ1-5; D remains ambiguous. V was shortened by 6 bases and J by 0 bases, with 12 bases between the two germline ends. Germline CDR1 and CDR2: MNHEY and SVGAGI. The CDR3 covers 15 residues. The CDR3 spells CASSSSLFSNQPQHF. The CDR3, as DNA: TGTGCCAGCAGCTCCTCCCTATTTAGCAATCAGCCCCAGCATTTT.

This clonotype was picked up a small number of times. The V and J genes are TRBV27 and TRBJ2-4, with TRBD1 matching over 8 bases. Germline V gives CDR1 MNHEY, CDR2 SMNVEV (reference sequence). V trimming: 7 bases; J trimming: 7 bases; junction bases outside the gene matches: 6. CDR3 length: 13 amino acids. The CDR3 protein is CASTTGERNIQYF. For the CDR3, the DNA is TGTGCCAGCACGACAGGGGAGAGGAACATTCAGTACTTC.

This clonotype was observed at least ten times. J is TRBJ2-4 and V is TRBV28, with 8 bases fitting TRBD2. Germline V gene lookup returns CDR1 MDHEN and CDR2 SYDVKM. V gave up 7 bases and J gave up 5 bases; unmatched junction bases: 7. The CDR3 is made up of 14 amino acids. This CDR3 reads CASIPSGGQNIQYF. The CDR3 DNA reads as TGTGCCAGCATCCCTTCGGGGGGGCAAAACATTCAGTACTTC. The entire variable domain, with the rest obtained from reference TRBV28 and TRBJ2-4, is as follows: DVKVTQSSRYLVKRTGEKVFLECVQDMDHENMFWYRQDPGLGLRLIYFSYDVKMKEKGDIPEGYSVSREKKERFSLILESASTNQTSMYLCASIPSGGQNIQYFGAGTRLSVL.

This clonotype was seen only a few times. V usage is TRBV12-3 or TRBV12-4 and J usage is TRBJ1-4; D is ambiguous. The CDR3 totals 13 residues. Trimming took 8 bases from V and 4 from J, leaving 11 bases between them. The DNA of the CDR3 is TGTGCCAGCCTTGGACCGAATAATGAAAAACTGTTTTTT. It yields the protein CASLGPNNEKLFF.

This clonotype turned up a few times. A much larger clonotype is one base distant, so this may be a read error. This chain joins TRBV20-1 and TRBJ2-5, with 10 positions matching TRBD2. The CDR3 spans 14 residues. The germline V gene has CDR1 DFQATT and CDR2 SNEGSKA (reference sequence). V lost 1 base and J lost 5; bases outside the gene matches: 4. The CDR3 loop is CSARGGTSVETQYF. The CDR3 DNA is TGCAGTGCTAGAGGTGGGACTAGCGTTGAGACCCAGTACTTC.

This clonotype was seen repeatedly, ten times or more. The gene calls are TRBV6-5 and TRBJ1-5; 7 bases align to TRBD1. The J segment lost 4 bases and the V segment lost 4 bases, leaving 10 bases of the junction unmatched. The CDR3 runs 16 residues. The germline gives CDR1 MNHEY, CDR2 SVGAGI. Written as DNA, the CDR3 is TGTGCCAGCAGTTCCCGAGTACAGGGGAGAAATCAGCCCCAGCATTTT. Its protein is CASSSRVQGRNQPQHF.

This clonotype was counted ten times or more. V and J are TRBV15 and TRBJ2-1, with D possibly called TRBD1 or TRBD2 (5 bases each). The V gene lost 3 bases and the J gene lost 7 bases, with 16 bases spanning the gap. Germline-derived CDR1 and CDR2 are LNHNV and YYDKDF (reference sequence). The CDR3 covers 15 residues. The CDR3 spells CATSSAGSGANEQFF. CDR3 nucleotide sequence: TGTGCCACCAGCAGTGCAGGGAGTGGGGCTAATGAGCAGTTCTTC.

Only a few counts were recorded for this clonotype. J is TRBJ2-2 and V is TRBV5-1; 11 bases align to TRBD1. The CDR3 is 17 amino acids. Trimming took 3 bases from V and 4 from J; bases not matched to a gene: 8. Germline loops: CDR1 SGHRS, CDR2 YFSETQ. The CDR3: CASSSDGQGAITGELFF. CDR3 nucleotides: TGCGCCAGCAGCTCGGACGGACAGGGGGCTATCACCGGGGAGCTGTTTTTT.

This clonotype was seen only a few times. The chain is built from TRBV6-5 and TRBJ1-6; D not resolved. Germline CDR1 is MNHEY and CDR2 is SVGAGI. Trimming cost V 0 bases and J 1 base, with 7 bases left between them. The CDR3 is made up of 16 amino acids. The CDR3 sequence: CASSYSAPSYNSPLHF. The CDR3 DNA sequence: TGTGCCAGCAGTTACTCAGCCCCTTCCTATAATTCACCCCTCCACTTT.